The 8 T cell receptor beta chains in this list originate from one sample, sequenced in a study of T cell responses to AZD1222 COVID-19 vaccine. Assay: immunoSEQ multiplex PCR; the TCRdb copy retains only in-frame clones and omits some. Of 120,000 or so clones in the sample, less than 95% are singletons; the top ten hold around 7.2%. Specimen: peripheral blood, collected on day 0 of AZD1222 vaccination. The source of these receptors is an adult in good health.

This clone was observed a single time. The CDR3 coding sequence is TGTGCCAGCAGAACCAAGAGGAGCCACACTGAAGCTTTCTTT. It specifies CASRTKRSHTEAFF. V and J are TRBV6-5 and TRBJ1-1, with no clear D. The CDR3 runs 14 residues. CDR1 and CDR2 (germline): MNHEY, SVGAGI. The germline V and J ends were trimmed by 6 bases and 3 bases, with 14 bases remaining between them.

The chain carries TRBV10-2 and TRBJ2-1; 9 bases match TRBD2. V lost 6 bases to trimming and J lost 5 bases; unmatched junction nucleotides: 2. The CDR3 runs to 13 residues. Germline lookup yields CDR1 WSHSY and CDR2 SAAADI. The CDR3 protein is CASRSGGNNEQFF. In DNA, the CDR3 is TGCGCCAGCAGGAGCGGGGGGAACAATGAGCAGTTCTTC.

As DNA, the CDR3 is TGTGCCAGTCTAGATACAGGGGGGGGCTACGAGCAGTACTTC. It specifies CASLDTGGGYEQYF. The rearrangement joins TRBV6-5 to TRBJ2-7; possibly TRBD1 for D (8 bases). Trimming removed 9 bases from V and 3 bases from J, with 18 bases in between. Per the germline V gene, CDR1 is MNHEY and CDR2 is SVGAGI. The CDR3 spans 14 residues.

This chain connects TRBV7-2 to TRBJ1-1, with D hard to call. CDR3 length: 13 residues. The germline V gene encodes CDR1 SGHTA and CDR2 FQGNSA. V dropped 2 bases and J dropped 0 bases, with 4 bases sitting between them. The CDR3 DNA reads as TGTGCCAGCAGCTTACAACTGAACACTGAAGCTTTCTTT. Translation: CASSLQLNTEAFF.

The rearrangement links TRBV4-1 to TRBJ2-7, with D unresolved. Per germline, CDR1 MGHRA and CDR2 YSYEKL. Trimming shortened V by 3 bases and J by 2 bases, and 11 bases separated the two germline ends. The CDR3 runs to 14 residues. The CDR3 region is CASSHPGSPYEQYF. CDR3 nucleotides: TGCGCCAGCAGCCACCCCGGGTCCCCCTACGAGCAGTACTTC.

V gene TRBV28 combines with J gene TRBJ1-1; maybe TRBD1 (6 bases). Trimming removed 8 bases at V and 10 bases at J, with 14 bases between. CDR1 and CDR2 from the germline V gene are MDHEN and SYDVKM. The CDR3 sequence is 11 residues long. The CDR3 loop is CASSRQARAFF. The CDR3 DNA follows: TGTGCCAGCTCGAGACAGGCAAGAGCTTTCTTT.

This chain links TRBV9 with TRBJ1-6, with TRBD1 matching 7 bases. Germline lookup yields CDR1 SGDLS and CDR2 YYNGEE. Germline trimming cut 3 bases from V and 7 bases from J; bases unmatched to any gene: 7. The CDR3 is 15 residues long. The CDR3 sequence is CASSAGQERNSPLHF. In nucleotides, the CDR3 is TGTGCCAGCAGCGCTGGACAGGAAAGAAATTCACCCCTCCACTTT.

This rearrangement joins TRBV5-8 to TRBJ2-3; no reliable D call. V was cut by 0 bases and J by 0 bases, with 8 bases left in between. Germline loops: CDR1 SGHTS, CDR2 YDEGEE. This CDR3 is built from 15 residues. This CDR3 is CASSLGDSSTDTQYF. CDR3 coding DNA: TGTGCCAGCAGCTTGGGGGATTCTAGCACAGATACGCAGTATTTT.